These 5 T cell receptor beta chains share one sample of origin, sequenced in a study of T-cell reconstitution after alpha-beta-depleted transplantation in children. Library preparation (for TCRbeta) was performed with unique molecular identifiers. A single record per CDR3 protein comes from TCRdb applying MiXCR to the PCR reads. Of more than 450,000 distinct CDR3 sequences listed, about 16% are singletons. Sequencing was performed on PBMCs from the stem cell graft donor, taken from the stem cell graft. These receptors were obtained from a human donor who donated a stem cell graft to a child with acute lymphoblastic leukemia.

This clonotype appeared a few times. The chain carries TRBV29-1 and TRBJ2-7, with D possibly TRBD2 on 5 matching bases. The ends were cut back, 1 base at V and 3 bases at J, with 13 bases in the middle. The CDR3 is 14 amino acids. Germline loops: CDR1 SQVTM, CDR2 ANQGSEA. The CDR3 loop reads CSVEVVAAGYEQYF. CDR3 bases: TGCAGCGTTGAAGTGGTCGCTGCGGGCTACGAGCAGTACTTC.

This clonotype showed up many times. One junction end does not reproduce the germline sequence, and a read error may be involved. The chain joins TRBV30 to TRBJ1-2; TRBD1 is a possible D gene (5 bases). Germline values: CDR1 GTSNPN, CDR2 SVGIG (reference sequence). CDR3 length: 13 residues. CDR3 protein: CAWSVSSGGRRAF. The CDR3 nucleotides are TGTGCCTGGAGTGTCTCGTCGGGGGGACGCCGCGCCTTC.

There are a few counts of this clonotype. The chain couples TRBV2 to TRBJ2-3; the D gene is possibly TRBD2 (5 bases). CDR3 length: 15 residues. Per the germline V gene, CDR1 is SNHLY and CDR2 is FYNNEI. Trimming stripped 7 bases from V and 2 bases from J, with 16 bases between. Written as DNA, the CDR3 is TGTGCCAGCAAACCCGACCCGGGAATCACAGATACGCAGTATTTT. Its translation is CASKPDPGITDTQYF.

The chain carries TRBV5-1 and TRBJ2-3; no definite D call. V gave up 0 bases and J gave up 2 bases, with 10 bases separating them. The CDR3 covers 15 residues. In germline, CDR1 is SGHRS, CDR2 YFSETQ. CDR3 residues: CASSLVVVATDTQYF. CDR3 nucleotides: TGCGCCAGCAGCTTGGTTGTAGTCGCCACAGATACGCAGTATTTT.

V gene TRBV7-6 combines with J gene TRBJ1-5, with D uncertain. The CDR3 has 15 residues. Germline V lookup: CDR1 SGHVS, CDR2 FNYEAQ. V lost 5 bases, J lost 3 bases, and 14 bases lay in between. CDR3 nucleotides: TGTGCCAGCAGCCAGATGACGGGTTACAATCAGCCCCAGCATTTT. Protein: CASSQMTGYNQPQHF.